A single sample is the source of the 10 T cell receptor beta chains below, sequenced in a study of T-cell reconstitution after alpha-beta-depleted transplantation in children. Preparation of the TCRbeta library used unique molecular identifiers. TCRdb ran MiXCR on the PCR reads and lists one entry per CDR3 protein. The sample contains 600,000 to 700,000 distinct CDR3 sequences, 16% of which appear only once. Sequences were derived from PBMCs from the stem cell graft donor, sampled from the stem cell graft. Receptors originate from a human donor who donated a stem cell graft to a child with acute myeloid leukemia.

The sample holds many counts of this clonotype. The chain carries TRBV24-1 and TRBJ1-5, with 9 nucleotides matching TRBD1. There are 13 residues in the CDR3. Germline V gene sequence: CDR1 KGHDR, CDR2 SFDVKD. J was trimmed by 5 bases and V by 9 bases; bases with no gene match: 4. In DNA form, the CDR3 reads TGTGCCACCCAAGGGACAGGGTATCAGCCCCAGCATTTT. Its protein product is CATQGTGYQPQHF.

The chain uses TRBV20-1 and TRBJ2-2, with a possible D match to TRBD1 (5 bases). Germline V CDR1 and CDR2: DFQATT, SNEGSKA (reference sequence). The CDR3 is 15 amino acids. The ends were cut back, 2 bases at V and 0 bases at J, with 10 bases in the middle. For the CDR3, the DNA is TGCAGTGCTAGATCGGGCAGGGCGAACACCGGGGAGCTGTTTTTT. The encoded protein is CSARSGRANTGELFF.

The chain couples TRBV5-1 to TRBJ2-2; the D gene is possibly TRBD2 (6 bases). This CDR3 is built from 16 residues. V gave up 0 bases and J gave up 5 bases, with 14 bases separating them. Germline V CDR1 and CDR2: SGHRS, YFSETQ. The CDR3 protein is CASSLDLWGGTGELFF. In DNA, the CDR3 is TGCGCCAGCAGCTTGGATCTCTGGGGAGGTACCGGGGAGCTGTTTTTT.

There are many counts of this clonotype. The V gene is TRBV20-1, the J gene TRBJ1-2; D unresolved. The CDR3 consists of 14 residues. Looked up from germline, CDR1 is DFQATT and CDR2 is SNEGSKA (reference sequence). The V and J ends lost 2 bases and 9 bases respectively, with 19 bases between them. The CDR3 DNA reads as TGCAGTGCTAGACCCCAGGATATGAGGGCGAGCTACACCTTC. Its protein is CSARPQDMRASYTF.

In this sample, this clonotype turned up a few times. V usage is TRBV15 and J usage is TRBJ1-3; maybe TRBD1 (6 bases). This CDR3 has 16 amino acids. V lost 3 bases to trimming and J lost 2 bases, with 14 bases between them. In germline, CDR1 is LNHNV, CDR2 YYDKDF (reference sequence). The CDR3 bases are TGTGCCACCAGCAGTTGGAATCAGGGGACTGGAAACACCATATATTTT. This sequence encodes CATSSWNQGTGNTIYF.

Many counts were recorded for this clonotype. This chain connects TRBV5-1 to TRBJ2-1, with 7 bases aligning to TRBD2. The junction had 5 bases not matched to a gene; V was cut back by 1 base and J by 4 bases. Germline CDR1 and CDR2: SGHRS and YFSETQ. This CDR3 comprises 15 residues. DNA for the CDR3: TGCGCCAGCAGCTTGAGGTCTAGCGGTTACAATGAGCAGTTCTTC. The encoded protein is CASSLRSSGYNEQFF.

The chain couples TRBV7-9 to TRBJ1-1, with 7 positions matching TRBD1. V dropped 5 bases and J dropped 5; count of bases not matched to a gene: 14. The germline CDR1 and CDR2 sequences are SEHNR and FQNEAQ (reference sequence). This CDR3 comprises 16 residues. Here the CDR3 DNA reads TGTGCCAGCAGCCCCGCTTTACTGGGACAGACGACTGAAGCTTTCTTT. Its translation is CASSPALLGQTTEAFF.

The V call is TRBV5-1, the J call TRBJ2-5; TRBD2 matches 7 bases. The germline CDR1 and CDR2 sequences are SGHRS and YFSETQ. This CDR3 contains 15 residues. Germline trimming cut 4 bases from V and 1 base from J; bases unmatched to any gene: 7. For the CDR3, the DNA is TGCGCCAGCAGCCCTCAAGCGGGGATCCAAGAGACCCAGTACTTC. It translates to CASSPQAGIQETQYF.

Only a few counts were recorded for this clonotype. The V call is TRBV11-1, the J call TRBJ2-1, with 16 nucleotides matching TRBD2. Germline CDR1 is SGHAT and CDR2 is FQDESV (reference sequence). The length of the CDR3 is 18 residues. With V trimmed by 5 bases and J by 4 bases, 8 bases remained unmatched. CDR3 coding DNA: TGTGCCAGCAGCCTGGGACTAGCGGGGGGGCTCTTTTACAATGAGCAGTTCTTC. It is translated as CASSLGLAGGLFYNEQFF.

The rearrangement uses TRBV4-1 and TRBJ2-4, with 10 nucleotides matching TRBD1. CDR3 length: 16 residues. V shed 1 base and J 5 bases; nucleotides not matched to a gene: 5. CDR1 and CDR2 from the germline V gene are MGHRA and YSYEKL. The CDR3 DNA sequence: TGCGCCAGCAGCCAAGCTCCGGGACAGGGGCAAAACATTCAGTACTTC. Translating gives CASSQAPGQGQNIQYF.